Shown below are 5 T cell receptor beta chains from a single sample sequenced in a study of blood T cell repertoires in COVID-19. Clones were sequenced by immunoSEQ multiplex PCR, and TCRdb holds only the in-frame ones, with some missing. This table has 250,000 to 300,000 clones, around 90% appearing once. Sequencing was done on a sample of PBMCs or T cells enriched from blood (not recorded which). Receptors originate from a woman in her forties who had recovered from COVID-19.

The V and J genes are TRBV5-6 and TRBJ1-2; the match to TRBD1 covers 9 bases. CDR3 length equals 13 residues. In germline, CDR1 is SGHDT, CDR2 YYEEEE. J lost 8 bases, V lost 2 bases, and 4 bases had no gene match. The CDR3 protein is CASSLQGAQGYTF. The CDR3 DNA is TGTGCCAGCAGCTTACAGGGGGCACAGGGCTACACCTTC.

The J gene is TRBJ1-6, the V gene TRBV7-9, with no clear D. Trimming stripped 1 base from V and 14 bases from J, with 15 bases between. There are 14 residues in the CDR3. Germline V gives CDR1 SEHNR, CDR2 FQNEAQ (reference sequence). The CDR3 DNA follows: TGTGCCAGCAGCTTAGGGTCCCCGGTTGTAGCCCTCCACTTT. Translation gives CASSLGSPVVALHF.

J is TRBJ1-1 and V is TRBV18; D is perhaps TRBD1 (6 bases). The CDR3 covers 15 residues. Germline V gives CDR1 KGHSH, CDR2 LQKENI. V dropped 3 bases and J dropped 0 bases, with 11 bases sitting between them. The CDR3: CASSPSRGVNTEAFF. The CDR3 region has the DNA TGTGCCAGCTCACCGAGCAGGGGAGTGAACACTGAAGCTTTCTTT.

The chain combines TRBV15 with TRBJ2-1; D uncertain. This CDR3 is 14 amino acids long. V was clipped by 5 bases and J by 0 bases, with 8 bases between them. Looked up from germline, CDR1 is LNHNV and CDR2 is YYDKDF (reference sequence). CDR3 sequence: CATSGHPSYNEQFF. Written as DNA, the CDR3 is TGTGCCACCAGCGGCCACCCCTCCTACAATGAGCAGTTCTTC.

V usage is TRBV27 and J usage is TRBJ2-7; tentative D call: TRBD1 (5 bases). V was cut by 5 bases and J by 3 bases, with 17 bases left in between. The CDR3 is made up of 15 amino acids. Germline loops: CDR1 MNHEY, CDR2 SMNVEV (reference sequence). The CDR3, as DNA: TGTGCCAGCAGTCCGGCAGGGCAGGAGCACTACGAGCAGTACTTC. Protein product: CASSPAGQEHYEQYF.